Below are 14 T cell receptor beta chains sequenced from a single sample in a study of blood T cell repertoires in COVID-19. Assay: immunoSEQ multiplex PCR; the TCRdb copy retains only in-frame clones and omits some. This sample has roughly 200,000 clones, with 85% found just once. The sequenced material came from PBMCs or T cells enriched from blood (not recorded which). These receptors were collected from a man in his forties or fifties who had recovered from COVID-19.

The chain couples TRBV7-3 to TRBJ1-1; unclear D gene. CDR1 and CDR2 from the germline V gene are SGHTA and FQGTGA. Trimming shortened V by 1 base and J by 0 bases, and 9 bases separated the two germline ends. This CDR3 spans 15 amino acids. The CDR3 sequence: CASSLMGVVNTEAFF. As DNA, the CDR3 is TGTGCCAGCAGCTTAATGGGAGTTGTGAACACTGAAGCTTTCTTT. Full variable domain (missing parts from reference TRBV7-3 and TRBJ1-1): GAGVSQTPSNKVTEKGKYVELRCDPISGHTALYWYRQSLGQGPEFLIYFQGTGAADDSGLPNDRFFAVRPEGSVSTLKIQRTERGDSAVYLCASSLMGVVNTEAFFGQGTRLTVV.

The V call is TRBV5-8, the J call TRBJ1-1; no clear D. The V gene lost 0 bases and the J gene lost 1 base, with 10 bases spanning the gap. Germline CDR1 is SGHTS and CDR2 is YDEGEE. CDR3 length: 15 amino acids. The CDR3 DNA sequence: TGTGCCAGCAGCTTGGCAGGCAGCCCGAACACTGAAGCTTTCTTT. Its translation is CASSLAGSPNTEAFF.

This clone appeared a few times. The chain employs TRBV19 and TRBJ2-1; 13 positions match TRBD2. The CDR3 has 21 amino acids. V was pared by 1 base and J by 0 bases, with 12 bases of the junction left unmatched. Germline CDR1 is LNHDA and CDR2 is SQIVND (reference sequence). The CDR3 DNA sequence: TGTGCCAGTAGTATAGCACCACGGACTAGCGGGGGACATAACTCCTACAATGAGCAGTTCTTC. The encoded protein is CASSIAPRTSGGHNSYNEQFF.

V usage is TRBV3-1 (or the pseudogene TRBV3-2) and J usage is TRBJ1-1; D may be TRBD1 (5 bases). V lost 3 bases to trimming and J lost 1 base, with 9 bases between them. Germline V gene lookup returns CDR1 LGHDT and CDR2 YNNKEL (reference sequence). The CDR3 consists of 14 residues. As DNA, the CDR3 is TGTGCCAGCAGCCACATGGGGCCGAACACTGAAGCTTTCTTT. Encoded protein: CASSHMGPNTEAFF.

This clone was found once. The V and J genes are TRBV18 and TRBJ1-2; D is unresolved. Germline CDR1 KGHSH, CDR2 LQKENI. CDR3 size: 14 residues. The V end lost 2 bases, the J end lost 0 bases, and 7 bases lay between the germline ends. CDR3 in amino acids: CASSPVQTNYGYTF. In DNA, the CDR3 is TGTGCCAGCTCACCAGTCCAGACTAACTATGGCTACACCTTC.

V usage is TRBV5-6 and J usage is TRBJ2-5; 10 bases fit TRBD2. Germline CDR1 SGHDT, CDR2 YYEEEE. CDR3 length: 16 amino acids. V was clipped by 4 bases and J by 5 bases; unmatched bases: 11. CDR3 nucleotide sequence: TGTGCCAGCAGCCCCCGCCCCGGGACTAGCGAGGAGACCCAGTACTTC. This encodes CASSPRPGTSEETQYF.

The rearrangement uses TRBV6-1 and TRBJ1-4, with D unresolved. CDR3 length equals 17 residues. V was clipped by 1 base and J by 0 bases, with 12 bases between them. Germline V gene sequence: CDR1 MNHNS, CDR2 SASEGT. The CDR3 nucleotides read TGTGCCAGCAGTGAAGGAGGGTATCTTGCAACTAATGAAAAACTGTTTTTT. This translates into CASSEGGYLATNEKLFF.

This clone is a singleton in its sample. This chain links TRBV13 with TRBJ2-2; 10 bases map to TRBD2. Germline CDR1 is PRHDT and CDR2 is FYEKMQ (reference sequence). Germline trimming cut 5 bases from V and 2 bases from J; bases unmatched to any gene: 8. The CDR3 runs 17 residues. The CDR3 protein is CASSIVWTSGNTGELFF. The CDR3 nucleotides read TGTGCCAGCAGCATAGTTTGGACTAGCGGAAACACCGGGGAGCTGTTTTTT.

This chain uses TRBV25-1 with TRBJ2-7; maybe TRBD1 (5 bases). From germline, CDR1 is MGHDK and CDR2 SYGVNS. The germline V and J ends were trimmed by 4 bases and 3 bases, with 13 bases remaining between them. This CDR3 has 14 residues. CDR3 protein: CASSGYRTRYEQYF. The DNA of the CDR3 is TGTGCCAGCAGTGGCTACAGGACCCGCTACGAGCAGTACTTC.

There are a few counts of this clone. The rearrangement uses TRBV7-6 and TRBJ1-4; tentatively, D is TRBD1 (5 bases). Per the germline V gene, CDR1 is SGHVS and CDR2 is FNYEAQ. The CDR3 totals 16 residues. V lost 5 bases and J lost 0, with 13 bases in between. The CDR3 DNA is TGTGCCAGCAGCCCACTGGGGGGGGCAACTAATGAAAAACTGTTTTTT. It yields the protein CASSPLGGATNEKLFF. Full variable domain (rest looked up from reference TRBV7-6 and TRBJ1-4): GAGVSQSPRYKVTKRGQDVALRCDPISGHVSLYWYRQALGQGPEFLTYFNYEAQQDKSGLPNDRFSAERPEGSISTLTIQRTEQRDSAMYRCASSPLGGATNEKLFFGSGTQLSVL.

The rearrangement uses TRBV11-2 and TRBJ2-7; D possibly corresponds to TRBD1 (5 bases). Trimming pared 1 base from V and 2 bases from J, leaving 12 bases between. CDR1 and CDR2 (germline): SGHAT, FQNNGV. The CDR3 runs 15 residues. Here the CDR3 DNA reads TGTGCCAGCAGCTTAGCCTATCAGGGCGCCTACGAGCAGTACTTC. It encodes CASSLAYQGAYEQYF.

V usage is TRBV10-3 and J usage is TRBJ2-5; TRBD1 matches at 8 bases. Germline CDR1 reads ENHRY; CDR2 reads SYGVKD. This CDR3 is 13 amino acids long. J lost 3 bases, V lost 11 bases, and 8 bases had no gene match. CDR3 in DNA: TGTGCCGCACAGGGGGAGGCCGAAGAGACCCAGTACTTC. This encodes CAAQGEAEETQYF.

The chain joins TRBV25-1 to TRBJ1-5, with a possible D match to TRBD1 (5 bases). This CDR3 spans 16 amino acids. Trimming pared 4 bases from V and 5 bases from J, leaving 18 bases between. Germline CDR1 MGHDK, CDR2 SYGVNS. CDR3 sequence reads: CASSGPGNRRDQPQHF. The CDR3 DNA reads TGTGCCAGCAGTGGCCCTGGGAACAGGAGGGATCAGCCCCAGCATTTT.

V is TRBV7-9 and J is TRBJ1-5; 12 positions agree with TRBD1. The junction had 5 bases not matched to a gene; V was cut back by 5 bases and J by 6 bases. The CDR3 contains 15 residues. From germline, CDR1 is SEHNR and CDR2 FQNEAQ (reference sequence). The CDR3 DNA sequence: TGTGCCAGCAGCGGGGGACAGGGGGCCGGTCAGCCCCAGCATTTT. Protein product: CASSGGQGAGQPQHF.